These 27 T cell receptor beta chains were all obtained from the same sample, sequenced in a study of tissue T cells after allogeneic stem cell transplantation. TCRdb keeps only in-frame clones here, not all; method: immunoSEQ multiplex PCR. The data contain 9,500 or so clones, 35% to 50% of them singletons. Time point reported: mouse harvest day 7 after allogeneic transplant. The graft held 10^6 splenic CD5+ T cells and 10^7 T-cell-depleted bone marrow cells. The sample consisted of skin. These receptors originate from a female BALB/c mouse given C57BL/6 T cells with graft-versus-host disease after an allogeneic hematopoietic cell transplant.

This clone was observed a handful of times. Gene names denote mouse genes. Partial CDR3 DNA: TGTGCCAGCAGTTTCGACAGGGGGTCCGACTACACC. Its protein product is CASSFDRGSDYT. The whole CDR3 protein reads CASSFDRGSDYTF. The gene calls are TRBV26 and TRBJ1-2; 9 positions agree with TRBD1. The read stops 1 residue short of the end of the CDR3; the missing end is completed from the germline J gene. The CDR3 loop spans 13 amino acids. V trimming: 5 bases; J trimming: 5 bases; junction bases outside the gene matches: 3. In germline, CDR1 is KGHPV, CDR2 FQNQEV (reference sequence).

Note on this clone: Here the gene names and germline are mouse. From the germline J gene comes the end of the CDR3, since the read stops 1 residue before it. The V call is TRBV12-2, the J call TRBJ2-5; weak D call: TRBD1 (5 bases). CDR3 length: 14 amino acids. Trimming took off 2 bases at V and 1 base at J, with 9 bases between the two ends. Germline V gene lookup returns CDR1 SGHLS and CDR2 HYDKME. Incomplete CDR3 DNA: TGTGCCAGCTCTCCGGACACCCACCAAGACACCCAGTAC. This gives the protein CASSPDTHQDTQY. The entire CDR3 sequence reads CASSPDTHQDTQYF.

Comments on this clone: Mouse names are used for the genes. The read gets to within 1 residue of the CDR3 end, and the germline J gene fills in the rest. The chain links TRBV26 to TRBJ2-5, with TRBD2 as a possible D gene (7 bases). Trimming shortened V by 2 bases and J by 4 bases, and 10 bases separated the two germline ends. This CDR3 region has 14 residues. The V gene's germline CDR1 is KGHPV and CDR2 FQNQEV (reference sequence). The CDR3 sequence is CASSLGGRKDTQYF. The covered CDR3 bases are TGTGCCAGCAGTCTGGGGGGGCGCAAAGACACCCAGTAC.

Comment on this clone: The gene names here belong to mouse. Sequencing ends 1 residue short of the CDR3 end; the germline J gene provides the rest. The chain couples TRBV15 to TRBJ1-6; D gene ambiguous. TRBJ1-6 carries the ORF label, with uncertain function. Trimming took off 1 base at V and 7 bases at J, with 5 bases between the two ends. CDR3 length equals 13 residues. Germline CDR1 is SGHND and CDR2 is FRSKSL. The CDR3 reads CASSLGGNSPLYF. CDR3 DNA (partial): TGTGCCAGCAGTTTAGGGGGAAATTCGCCCCTCTAC.

To note about this clone: Mouse gene names and germline throughout. From the germline J gene comes the end of the CDR3, since the read stops 1 residue before it. V usage is TRBV16 and J usage is TRBJ2-2; either TRBD1 or TRBD2 may supply D (5 bases each). The CDR3 length is 15 residues. Trimming pared 5 bases from V and 0 bases from J, leaving 10 bases between. The germline CDR1 and CDR2 sequences are SGHSA and FRNQAP. The CDR3 sequence: CASSRDGSNTGQLYF. Partial CDR3 DNA: TGTGCAAGCAGCCGGGACGGATCAAACACCGGGCAGCTCTAC.

The sample holds one count of this clone. These gene names are mouse names. The DNA ends 1 residue before the CDR3 does, and the rest of the CDR3 is filled in from the germline J gene. This chain links TRBV3 with TRBJ2-7; TRBD2 matches 7 bases. CDR3 length: 12 amino acids. CDR1 is SNHLY, CDR2 FYNGKV, per germline (reference sequence). Losses at the gene ends were 5 bases for V and 4 bases for J; bases not matched to a gene: 2. CDR3 bases read: TGTGCCAGCAGCCCGGGGGGGTATGAACAGTAC. Residues: CASSPGGYEQY. The entire CDR3 reads CASSPGGYEQYF.

This clone was found a few times. Mouse names are used for the genes. The DNA ends 1 residue before the CDR3 does, and the rest of the CDR3 is filled in from the germline J gene. This chain connects TRBV17 to TRBJ2-1; D remains unclear. The germline V and J ends were trimmed by 5 bases and 3 bases, with 5 bases remaining between them. Germline values: CDR1 MNHDT, CDR2 YYDKIL. The length of the CDR3 is 12 residues. CDR3 DNA (partial): TGTGCTAGCAGTCTACGCTATGCTGAGCAGTTC. This translates into CASSLRYAEQF. The entire CDR3 protein reads CASSLRYAEQFF.

Points on this clone: Gene labels here are mouse ones. The read halts 1 residue ahead of the CDR3 end, with the missing end drawn from the germline J gene. The rearrangement joins TRBV26 to TRBJ1-1; D perhaps matches TRBD1 (5 bases). V lost 2 bases and J lost 1, with 8 bases in between. Germline V gene lookup returns CDR1 KGHPV and CDR2 FQNQEV (reference sequence). The CDR3 length is 14 residues. The CDR3 bases that were read are TGTGCCAGCAGTCTGGAGCAGGGGAACACAGAAGTCTTC. Protein product: CASSLEQGNTEVF. The CDR3 as a whole reads CASSLEQGNTEVFF.

Remarks on this clone: Mouse gene names and germline throughout. The sequenced CDR3 bases are TGTGCCAGCAGCTTGGGACAGGGGCGCGAAAGATTATTT. It codes for CASSLGQGRERLF. The full CDR3 protein is CASSLGQGRERLFF. The genes are TRBV3 and TRBJ1-4; TRBD1 aligns across 10 bases. The read terminates 1 residue ahead of where the CDR3 ends, so the germline J gene completes it. Germline V CDR1 and CDR2: SNHLY, FYNGKV (reference sequence). The CDR3 totals 14 residues. V was pared by 3 bases and J by 7 bases, with 2 bases of the junction left unmatched.

There are a few counts of this clone. Here the gene names and germline are mouse. The CDR3 end is not reached by the read, which stops 1 residue before it; the germline J gene fills it in. The rearrangement uses TRBV3 and TRBJ2-7; possible D gene TRBD1, 5 bases. Per the germline V gene, CDR1 is SNHLY and CDR2 is FYNGKV (reference sequence). The CDR3 runs 14 residues. Trimming pared 2 bases from V and 4 bases from J, leaving 12 bases between. CDR3 amino acids: CASSLRGGPYEQYF. The DNA read from the CDR3 is TGTGCCAGCAGCTTAAGGGGAGGGCCTTATGAACAGTAC.

The sample holds a few counts of this clone. Genes here carry mouse names. The CDR3 end lies 1 residue beyond the end of the read and is filled in from the germline J gene. The chain recombines TRBV13-1 with TRBJ2-7; D call uncertain. With 4 bases removed from V and 0 bases from J, the gap between germline ends came to 8 bases. Germline CDR1 and CDR2: NSHNY and SYGAGN. The CDR3 runs to 13 residues. CDR3 bases read: TGTGCCAGCAGTCGGACGGACTCCTATGAACAGTAC. This translates into CASSRTDSYEQY. The whole CDR3 region reads CASSRTDSYEQYF.

This clone qualifies as medium-sized. The genes are named according to mouse. The read ends 1 residue before the CDR3 terminus; that terminus is restored from the germline J gene. The chain joins TRBV26 to TRBJ1-3, with TRBD1 identical over 9 bases. Trimming cost V 3 bases and J 1 base; bases outside gene matches: 1. The CDR3 spans 15 residues. Germline V gives CDR1 KGHPV, CDR2 FQNQEV (reference sequence). CDR3 DNA (partial): TGTGCCAGCAGTCTCGGACAGGGGTCTGGAAATACGCTCTAT. Translated, it gives CASSLGQGSGNTLY. The full-length CDR3 reads as CASSLGQGSGNTLYF.

In the case of this clone: Gene names and germline match the mouse. The read finishes 1 residue shy of the CDR3 end, and the germline J gene is used to complete it. This chain links TRBV23 with TRBJ2-5; the table's D call TRBD2 went unverified against the DNA. This CDR3 has 17 residues. The germline gives CDR1 KGHTA, CDR2 FQNQQP. The CDR3 DNA, read in part, is TGCTCCAGCAGTCAAAGACTGGGGGGGCTGGGCCAAGACACCCAGTAC. Protein sequence: CSSSQRLGGLGQDTQY. The whole CDR3 sequence is CSSSQRLGGLGQDTQYF.

On this clone itself: Gene names are the mouse ones. From the germline J gene comes the end of the CDR3, since the read stops 1 residue before it. This chain joins TRBV26 and TRBJ1-1, with a possible D match to TRBD1 (5 bases). The V gene lost 0 bases and the J gene lost 1 base, with 9 bases spanning the gap. The CDR3 contains 15 residues. The V gene's germline CDR1 is KGHPV and CDR2 FQNQEV (reference sequence). CDR3 DNA, as far as it was read: TGTGCCAGCAGTCTGTCTATCAGGGAAAACACAGAAGTCTTC. The encoded protein is CASSLSIRENTEVF. The CDR3 reads in full as CASSLSIRENTEVFF.

As to this clone: All gene names here are mouse names. The CDR3 end is not reached by the read, which stops 1 residue before it; the germline J gene fills it in. The genes are TRBV1 and TRBJ1-1; 7 bases are a match to TRBD1. Germline trimming cut 4 bases from V and 0 bases from J; bases unmatched to any gene: 2. The CDR3 length is 14 residues. Germline loops: CDR1 NSQYPW, CDR2 LRSPGD (reference sequence). The DNA read from the CDR3 is TGCACCTGCAGTGAGGGACAGTCAAACACAGAAGTCTTC. The encoded protein is CTCSEGQSNTEVF. The full-length CDR3 reads as CTCSEGQSNTEVFF.

This clone was counted a few times. Gene names and germline match the mouse. Coverage ceases 1 residue before the CDR3 finishes, and the germline J gene fills in the end. This sequence joins TRBV16 and TRBJ2-7; 7 positions agree with TRBD1. The germline gives CDR1 SGHSA, CDR2 FRNQAP. Germline trimming cut 6 bases from V and 3 bases from J; bases unmatched to any gene: 2. This CDR3 has 12 residues. The CDR3 here is CASRGQNYEQYF. The CDR3 bases that were read are TGTGCAAGCAGGGGACAGAACTATGAACAGTAC.

As to this clone: The listed genes are named as in mouse. The read halts 1 residue ahead of the CDR3 end, with the missing end drawn from the germline J gene. The chain is built from TRBV16 and TRBJ2-4; D uncertain. This CDR3 has 13 residues. Germline CDR1 reads SGHSA; CDR2 reads FRNQAP. V gave up 3 bases and J gave up 0 bases, with 4 bases separating them. CDR3 amino acids: CASSFDSQNTLYF. The covered CDR3 bases are TGTGCAAGCAGCTTCGATAGTCAAAACACCTTGTAC.

As to this clone: Gene names and germline refer to mouse. From the germline J gene comes the end of the CDR3, since the read stops 1 residue before it. The gene calls are TRBV26 and TRBJ2-5; D gene uncertain. Trimming cost V 4 bases and J 0 bases, with 8 bases left between them. The CDR3 runs 14 residues. Germline values: CDR1 KGHPV, CDR2 FQNQEV (reference sequence). CDR3 DNA (partial): TGTGCCAGCAGTCCAACAAATAACCAAGACACCCAGTAC. Protein product: CASSPTNNQDTQY. The full CDR3 protein is CASSPTNNQDTQYF.

With respect to this clone: Mouse names are used for the genes. Read sequence stops 1 residue before the CDR3 end, and the germline J gene provides the missing end. J is TRBJ1-3 and V is TRBV26; a possible D gene is TRBD1 (5 bases). The germline V gene encodes CDR1 KGHPV and CDR2 FQNQEV (reference sequence). Trimming cost V 0 bases and J 2 bases, with 14 bases left between them. The CDR3 has 17 amino acids. CDR3 region: CASSLSIGRGAGNTLYF. The DNA read from the CDR3 is TGTGCCAGCAGTCTGTCGATAGGACGGGGGGCTGGAAATACGCTCTAT.

This clone was recorded once. Germline and genes: mouse. The read finishes 1 residue shy of the CDR3 end, and the germline J gene is used to complete it. The chain employs TRBV24 and TRBJ1-1; TRBD1 aligns across 10 bases. The length of the CDR3 is 16 residues. V shed 3 bases, J shed 1 base, and the junction held 5 bases outside the gene matches. Germline loops: CDR1 KGHTA, CDR2 FRNEEI. This CDR3 reads CASSLFDRGLNTEVFF. The DNA read from the CDR3 is TGTGCCAGCAGTCTTTTCGACAGGGGGCTAAACACAGAAGTCTTC.

This clone occurred a few times. The gene symbols are mouse symbols. From the germline J gene comes the end of the CDR3, since the read stops 1 residue before it. This chain connects TRBV15 to TRBJ2-7; 10 bases line up with TRBD1. Germline V gives CDR1 SGHND, CDR2 FRSKSL. The V segment lost 6 bases and the J segment 5 bases; nucleotides outside the gene matches: 1. There are 12 residues in the CDR3. The CDR3 region is CASRGTGDEQYF. The covered CDR3 bases are TGTGCCAGCAGGGGGACAGGGGATGAACAGTAC.

Comments on this clone: The gene names given are mouse names. The read ends 1 residue before the CDR3 terminus; that terminus is restored from the germline J gene. This sequence joins TRBV13-2 and TRBJ2-5; the match to TRBD1 covers 8 bases. The junction had 2 bases not matched to a gene; V was cut back by 3 bases and J by 2 bases. CDR3 length: 14 residues. In germline, CDR1 is NNHNN, CDR2 SYGAGS (reference sequence). CDR3 region: CASGVGTGQDTQYF. The sequenced CDR3 bases are TGTGCCAGCGGTGTCGGGACAGGCCAAGACACCCAGTAC.

A remark on this clone: These gene names are mouse names. The read stops 1 residue short of the end of the CDR3; the missing end is completed from the germline J gene. V gene TRBV5 combines with J gene TRBJ1-3; D might be TRBD1 (6 bases). From germline, CDR1 is LGHNA and CDR2 YNLKQL (reference sequence). V was cut by 0 bases and J by 4 bases, with 10 bases left in between. This CDR3 has 15 residues. CDR3 DNA (partial): TGTGCCAGCAGCCAAGAAGGGGGGGCGGGAAATACGCTCTAT. This sequence encodes CASSQEGGAGNTLY. Given in full, the CDR3 is CASSQEGGAGNTLYF.

With respect to this clone: The genes are named according to mouse. CDR3 residues: CASSLLGGGQNTLYF. The sequenced CDR3 bases are TGTGCCAGCAGTCTGTTGGGGGGAGGTCAAAACACCTTGTAC. The chain links TRBV26 to TRBJ2-4; TRBD2 aligns across 7 bases. The read is 1 residue too short to cover the CDR3 end, so that end is filled in from the germline J gene. V dropped 1 base and J dropped 1; count of bases not matched to a gene: 2. This CDR3 comprises 15 residues. Germline V gene sequence: CDR1 KGHPV, CDR2 FQNQEV (reference sequence). Together with reference TRBV26 and TRBJ2-4, the CDR3 gives the full variable domain: NSKVIQTPRYLVKGQGQKAKMRCIPEKGHPVVFWYQQNKNNEFKFLINFQNQEVLQQIDMTEKRFSAECPSNSPCSLEIQSSEAGDSALYLCASSLLGGGQNTLYFGAGTRLSVL.

About this clone itself: The genes are named according to mouse. The read ends 1 residue early relative to the CDR3; the germline J gene fills the gap. The rearrangement links TRBV26 to TRBJ2-5; 9 nucleotides align to TRBD1. The germline V gene encodes CDR1 KGHPV and CDR2 FQNQEV (reference sequence). The J segment lost 6 bases and the V segment lost 4 bases, leaving 2 bases of the junction unmatched. This CDR3 region has 13 residues. The chain's CDR3 is CASSHRGPDTQYF. The covered CDR3 bases are TGTGCCAGCAGTCACAGGGGGCCGGACACCCAGTAC.

A few counts support this clone. These gene names are mouse names. Coverage ceases 1 residue before the CDR3 finishes, and the germline J gene fills in the end. The rearrangement uses TRBV19 and TRBJ1-1; D is ambiguous. V lost 6 bases to trimming and J lost 0 bases, with 9 bases between them. CDR3 size: 13 residues. Germline V gene data show CDR1 as FNHDT and CDR2 as SITEND (reference sequence). The part of the CDR3 DNA that was read is TGTGCCAGCACCCCCGGAGCAAACACAGAAGTCTTC. Amino acids: CASTPGANTEVF. In full, the CDR3 reads CASTPGANTEVFF.

As for this clone: Gene names refer to mouse genes. The read ends 1 residue before the CDR3 terminus; that terminus is restored from the germline J gene. The sample has other DNA sequences that encode this CDR3 too. The genes are TRBV23 and TRBJ2-4; TRBD2 is taken as the D call from the table, unchecked against the DNA. The CDR3 sequence is 15 residues long. Germline-derived CDR1 and CDR2 are KGHTA and FQNQQP. The CDR3 DNA, read in part, is TGCTCCAGCAGTTGGACTGGGGGTAGTCAAAACACCTTGTAC. The encoded protein is CSSSWTGGSQNTLY. The CDR3 reads in full as CSSSWTGGSQNTLYF.